This T cell receptor beta chain emerged from a study of response to subunit inactivated influenza vaccine. Study results and limitations: Seasonal influenza vaccination, on each occasion, was suggested by the authors to recruit few new T cells.

TCRdb re-analysed the RT-PCR reads in MiXCR, keeping a single row per CDR3 protein. The data hold roughly 710,000 distinct CDR3 sequences, with 11% to 15% observed a single time. Trimming shortened V by 5 bases and J by 5 bases, and 22 bases separated the two germline ends. The length of the CDR3 is 16 residues. CDR1 is LGHDT and CDR2 is YNNKEL in the germline V gene (reference sequence). A remark on this clonotype: Its antigen is currently unknown. One base away lies a much larger clone, so this may be a sequencing read error.

V is TRBV3-1 and J is TRBJ2-7; D perhaps matches TRBD2 (6 bases). The sample here was PBMCs from blood, taken roughly 2 weeks before vaccination. The source is a middle-aged man who received an inactivated influenza vaccine. The CDR3 reads CASSIRWGIGSNEQYF. The CDR3 DNA sequence: TGTGCCAGCAGCATCCGCTGGGGTATCGGGAGCAACGAGCAGTACTTC.